This is a list of T cell receptor beta chains from one sample in a study of cytomegalovirus exposure and HLA in healthy donors. The method was immunoSEQ multiplex PCR; TCRdb's version includes in-frame clones alone and lacks a portion of them. The ten top clones account for almost 0.75%, within a sample of about 200,000 clones. The sample consisted of PBMCs. The receptors here all came from a boy aged 5-17 years in good health and CMV-seronegative. CDR3s include the opening cysteine and the closing phenylalanine or tryptophan. The D gene is left open where the match is weak.

j_gene | len | d_gene | v_gene | CDR3aa | CDR3nt
TRBJ1-2 | 14 | NA | TRBV11-2 | CASSWLGHNYGYTF | TGTGCCAGCAGCTGGTTGGGCCATAACTATGGCTACACCTTC
TRBJ2-7 | 11 | NA | TRBV6-5 | CASSRNYEQYF | TGTGCCAGCAGTAGGAACTACGAGCAGTACTTC
TRBJ1-1 | 14 | TRBD1 | TRBV7-2 | CASSLRQGNTEAFF | TGTGCCAGCAGCCTAAGACAGGGAAACACTGAAGCTTTCTTT
TRBJ2-2 | 16 | TRBD1 | TRBV28 | CASRIRPDRAPGELFF | TGTGCCAGCAGGATCCGGCCCGACAGGGCCCCCGGGGAGCTGTTTTTT
TRBJ2-7 | 15 | TRBD1 | TRBV28 | CASRQTGESIYEQYF | TGTGCCAGCAGGCAAACAGGGGAATCCATCTACGAGCAGTACTTC
TRBJ2-3 | 17 | TRBD2 | TRBV28 | CASSWGTGLAATDTQYF | TGTGCCAGCAGTTGGGGGACAGGACTAGCGGCTACAGATACGCAGTATTTT
TRBJ2-3 | 12 | NA | TRBV11-3 | CASSISGDTQYF | TGTGCCAGCAGTATTTCAGGAGATACGCAGTATTTT
TRBJ2-3 | 15 | NA | TRBV7-9 | CASTPRQVLADTQYF | TGTGCCAGCACCCCCCGTCAAGTCCTAGCAGATACGCAGTATTTT
TRBJ2-5 | 17 | TRBD2 | TRBV15 | CATSREGGLAGMETQYF | TGTGCCACCAGCAGAGAGGGAGGACTAGCGGGGATGGAGACCCAGTACTTC
TRBJ2-2 | 16 | TRBD2 | TRBV5-5 | CASSSPAGGNTGELFF | TGTGCCAGCAGCTCCCCAGCGGGGGGCAACACCGGGGAGCTGTTTTTT
TRBJ1-2 | 15 | NA | TRBV6-5 | CASSSRGGRYYGYTF | TGTGCCAGCAGTTCTAGGGGAGGGCGTTACTATGGCTACACCTTC
TRBJ2-5 | 14 | NA | TRBV7-9 | CASSPRFGQETQYF | TGTGCCAGCAGCCCGCGGTTCGGGCAAGAGACCCAGTACTTC
TRBJ2-6 | 14 | TRBD2 | TRBV30 | CAWAGGRGANVLTF | TGTGCCTGGGCGGGAGGTCGTGGGGCCAACGTCCTGACTTTC
TRBJ2-1 | 16 | TRBD1 | TRBV13 | CASSSLDRDTYNEQFF | TGTGCCAGCAGCTCCCTAGACAGGGACACCTACAATGAGCAGTTCTTC
TRBJ2-7 | 11 | NA | TRBV2 | CASVRRDEQYF | TGTGCCAGCGTACGAAGAGACGAGCAGTACTTC